These 7 T cell receptor beta chains originate from one sample sequenced in a study of blood T cells in healthy people across ages (dated by TCRdb to about 2015). Library construction relied on 5' RACE. For sequencing, an Illumina HiSeq 2500 was employed. A second PCR of roughly 7 to 11 cycles was performed with a sample-barcoded 5' primer and a J-beta primer mix. TCRdb ran its own pipeline on the public reads, namely fastp trimming at Q25 and MiXCR clone calling, and kept in-frame beta chains. Each CDR3 protein appears once, grouped with its most common genes and DNA. The sample contains around 800,000 distinct CDR3 sequences, around 45% of them found a single time. The ten largest clones represent roughly 20% of the sample. The sequenced material came from blood. These receptors were taken from a man older than 75 in good health.

This clonotype has only a few counts. V gene TRBV18 combines with J gene TRBJ2-7; D perhaps matches TRBD2 (7 bases). Germline CDR1 and CDR2: KGHSH and LQKENI. Between the trimmed V and J ends, which lost 3 bases and 7 bases, there was a span of 13 bases. The CDR3 spans 13 residues. The CDR3 bases are TGTGCCAGCTCACCGGCGGGGGCACGGGAGCAGTACTTC. As protein: CASSPAGAREQYF. Variable domain in full (rest from reference TRBV18 and TRBJ2-7): NAGVMQNPRHLVRRRGQEARLRCSPMKGHSHVYWYRQLPEEGLKFMVYLQKENIIDESGMPKERFSAEFPKEGPSILRIQQVVRGDSAAYFCASSPAGAREQYFGPGTRLTVT.

The chain employs TRBV6-5 and TRBJ2-5; 7 bases agree with TRBD1. The CDR3 covers 13 residues. Losses at the gene ends were 6 bases for V and 9 bases for J; bases not matched to a gene: 10. Germline V CDR1 and CDR2: MNHEY, SVGAGI. The CDR3 coding sequence is TGTGCCAGCAGACGAACAGGGGCCCGGGCCCAGTACTTC. Amino acids: CASRRTGARAQYF.

V and J are TRBV2 and TRBJ2-1; TRBD2 agrees at 7 bases. Germline loops: CDR1 SNHLY, CDR2 FYNNEI. Trimming cost V 6 bases and J 7 bases; bases outside gene matches: 12. The CDR3 spans 15 residues. The CDR3 nucleotides read TGTGCCAGCAGCTTGTACCGGGGGGATGGAAATGAGCAGTTCTTC. This translates into CASSLYRGDGNEQFF. The whole variable domain, filled in from reference TRBV2 and TRBJ2-1, reads EPEVTQTPSHQVTQMGQEVILRCVPISNHLYFYWYRQILGQKVEFLVSFYNNEISEKSEIFDDQFSVERPDGSNFTLKIRSTKLEDSAMYFCASSLYRGDGNEQFFGPGTRLTVL.

The CDR3 coding sequence is TGTGCCAGCAGTTGGACTAGCGGGAGTGTTGGGCTAAACAATGAGCAGTTCTTC. Translating gives CASSWTSGSVGLNNEQFF. V usage is TRBV12-3 or TRBV12-4 and J usage is TRBJ2-1; 13 positions agree with TRBD2. This CDR3 spans 18 amino acids. The V and J ends lost 4 bases and 5 bases, in that order; junction bases with no gene match: 11.

This clonotype was recorded a few times. The J gene is TRBJ1-4, the V gene TRBV12-3 or TRBV12-4; no firm D call. The CDR3 covers 17 residues. Trimming left V 3 bases short and J 4 bases short, with 18 bases between. The CDR3 loop is CASSLALNRRNNEKLFF. The CDR3 DNA sequence: TGTGCCAGCAGTTTGGCCCTTAACAGAAGAAATAATGAAAAACTGTTTTTT.

The chain links TRBV7-3 to TRBJ2-2; D perhaps matches TRBD1 (6 bases). CDR1 is SGHTA and CDR2 is FQGTGA in the germline V gene. CDR3 length: 15 residues. V lost 1 base, J lost 5 bases, and 11 bases lay in between. The CDR3, as DNA: TGTGCCAGCAGCTTAATAGGGGGTATAACCGGGGAGCTGTTTTTT. This encodes CASSLIGGITGELFF.

The genes are TRBV12-3 or TRBV12-4 and TRBJ2-7; TRBD2 matches 11 bases. The CDR3 is 14 residues long. V dropped 5 bases and J dropped 7; count of bases not matched to a gene: 7. The CDR3 reads CASSGDRLAGEQYF. The CDR3 DNA reads TGTGCCAGCAGTGGCGATAGACTAGCGGGGGAGCAGTACTTC.